These 21 T cell receptor beta chains came from one sample sequenced in a study of shared clonotypes between healthy human individuals. In the naive CD8 group, cells lacked CD45RO and were positively selected for CCR7, so terminally differentiated effector memory CD45RA+ cells were left out. Here immunoSEQ multiplex PCR was the method, and the copy in TCRdb shows in-frame clones only, minus some. The repertoire consists of roughly 2,000,000 clones, with around 95% occurring once and the leading ten covering under 2%. Sequencing was carried out using naive CD8+ T cells from PBMCs. The source is a man between 18 and 29 years old in good health. Some clones in this sample may be carry-over from other donors' samples.

The chain has TRBV15 and TRBJ2-7; D might be TRBD2 (5 bases). The germline V gene has CDR1 LNHNV and CDR2 YYDKDF (reference sequence). The length of the CDR3 is 16 residues. The germline V and J ends were trimmed by 3 bases and 0 bases, with 15 bases remaining between them. The CDR3 is CATSRGSRDLSYEQYF. The CDR3 bases are TGTGCCACCAGCAGGGGATCCCGGGATCTCTCCTACGAGCAGTACTTC.

In this sample, this clone turned up once. CDR3 region: CASSQDGLAGAENQETQYF. CDR3 sequence (DNA): TGCGCCAGCAGCCAAGATGGTCTAGCGGGAGCCGAAAACCAAGAGACCCAGTACTTC. This chain uses TRBV4-1 with TRBJ2-5; 10 nucleotides agree with TRBD2. V trimming: 0 bases; J trimming: 0 bases; junction bases outside the gene matches: 10. This CDR3 comprises 19 residues. From germline, CDR1 is MGHRA and CDR2 YSYEKL.

The chain combines TRBV5-4 with TRBJ1-5; perhaps TRBD1 as D (6 bases). V lost 7 bases and J 3 bases, leaving 14 bases between the germline ends. The CDR3 is 14 amino acids. CDR1 and CDR2 (germline): SGHNT, YYREEE (reference sequence). The CDR3 nucleotides read TGTGCCAGCTCTCGGGGGGCCGACAATCAGCCCCAGCATTTT. Its translation is CASSRGADNQPQHF.

This chain joins TRBV15 and TRBJ2-7, with 9 bases aligning to TRBD2. The trim removed 3 bases at V and 6 bases at J, leaving 6 bases unmatched. The length of the CDR3 is 14 residues. Germline CDR1 reads LNHNV; CDR2 reads YYDKDF (reference sequence). CDR3 protein: CATSSSGSRGEQYF. CDR3 DNA sequence: TGTGCCACCAGCAGTAGCGGGAGTAGAGGCGAGCAGTACTTC. Combining the CDR3 with reference TRBV15 and TRBJ2-7 gives the whole variable domain DAMVIQNPRYQVTQFGKPVTLSCSQTLNHNVMYWYQQKSSQAPKLLFHYYDKDFNNEADTPDNFQSRRPNTSFCFLDIRSPGLGDTAMYLCATSSSGSRGEQYFGPGTRLTVT.

The chain is built from TRBV27 and TRBJ2-3; possibly TRBD2 for D (6 bases). Germline-derived CDR1 and CDR2 are MNHEY and SMNVEV (reference sequence). The CDR3 has 15 residues. The V and J ends lost 6 bases and 4 bases respectively, with 17 bases between them. The CDR3 region is CASRVTLRRADTQYF. In DNA form, the CDR3 reads TGTGCCAGCAGGGTGACCCTCCGGAGGGCAGATACGCAGTATTTT.

The rearrangement joins TRBV14 to TRBJ2-1; the match to TRBD2 covers 9 bases. CDR1 is SGHDN and CDR2 is FVKESK in the germline V gene. V shed 3 bases and J 8 bases; nucleotides not matched to a gene: 23. The CDR3 is 20 residues long. The CDR3 loop is CASSHTPPPGIAGEVDEQFF. CDR3 nucleotide sequence: TGTGCCAGCAGCCATACCCCGCCCCCCGGCATAGCGGGAGAAGTTGATGAGCAGTTCTTC.

The V call is TRBV9, the J call TRBJ1-2, with a weak D call TRBD1 (5 bases). This CDR3 is 14 amino acids long. Germline values: CDR1 SGDLS, CDR2 YYNGEE. Trimming removed 4 bases from V and 3 bases from J, with 13 bases in between. The CDR3 nucleotides are TGTGCCAGCAGCCCCCTCCGGGGGGACTATGGCTACACCTTC. As protein: CASSPLRGDYGYTF.

The V and J genes are TRBV27 and TRBJ1-2; D is perhaps TRBD1 (6 bases). The V gene's germline CDR1 is MNHEY and CDR2 SMNVEV (reference sequence). The V gene lost 4 bases and the J gene lost 2 bases, with 11 bases spanning the gap. The CDR3 sequence is 14 residues long. CDR3: CASSWGRGNYGYTF. The CDR3 DNA sequence: TGTGCCAGCAGTTGGGGCAGGGGAAACTATGGCTACACCTTC.

V gene TRBV9 combines with J gene TRBJ2-5; D uncertain. The V end lost 1 base, the J end lost 2 bases, and 6 bases lay between the germline ends. CDR1 is SGDLS and CDR2 is YYNGEE in the germline V gene. The CDR3 totals 13 residues. The CDR3 loop reads CASSVFEQETQYF. The CDR3 DNA is TGTGCCAGCAGCGTATTCGAGCAAGAGACCCAGTACTTC.

The rearrangement uses TRBV19 and TRBJ2-7; 9 bases map to TRBD2. Germline assignment: CDR1 LNHDA and CDR2 SQIVND (reference sequence). After removal of 0 bases from V and 4 bases from J, the junction contained 7 bases not matched to a gene. The CDR3 has 16 residues. The CDR3 DNA sequence: TGTGCCAGTAGTATAGATGGTAGCGGGAGTACGTACGAGCAGTACTTC. Protein: CASSIDGSGSTYEQYF.

This sequence joins TRBV27 and TRBJ2-7, with D possibly being TRBD1 (6 bases). V lost 3 bases and J lost 2, with 20 bases in between. Germline V gene lookup returns CDR1 MNHEY and CDR2 SMNVEV (reference sequence). The CDR3 spans 17 residues. CDR3 sequence (DNA): TGTGCCAGCAGTTTGGACAGAGGTTTTGGACCCCCCTACGAGCAGTACTTC. This sequence encodes CASSLDRGFGPPYEQYF.

This chain links TRBV5-6 with TRBJ1-1; D possibly corresponds to TRBD1 (5 bases). Germline CDR1 reads SGHDT; CDR2 reads YYEEEE. CDR3 size: 13 residues. The germline V and J ends were trimmed by 3 bases and 8 bases, with 14 bases remaining between them. This CDR3 reads CASSWGGTPEAFF. CDR3 nucleotides: TGTGCCAGCAGCTGGGGCGGTACACCAGAAGCTTTCTTT.

This rearrangement joins TRBV30 to TRBJ2-2; 8 bases line up with TRBD2. V lost 2 bases, J lost 11 bases, and 10 bases stayed unmatched. Germline CDR1 is GTSNPN and CDR2 is SVGIG (reference sequence). This CDR3 contains 14 residues. The CDR3 spells CAWSPPGGFRELFF. The DNA for the CDR3 is TGTGCCTGGAGTCCGCCGGGGGGGTTCCGAGAGCTGTTTTTT.

J is TRBJ2-3 and V is TRBV14; 10 bases agree with TRBD2. CDR3 length: 17 amino acids. Trimming at V came to 0 bases and at J to 6 bases, leaving 9 bases not matched to a gene. Germline loops: CDR1 SGHDN, CDR2 FVKESK. The CDR3 DNA reads as TGTGCCAGCAGCCAAGAAGGGCTAGCGGGAGTAAGGGATACGCAGTATTTT. Protein sequence: CASSQEGLAGVRDTQYF.

This clone came up a few times. The chain links TRBV5-1 to TRBJ2-7, with no clear D. This CDR3 comprises 13 residues. The germline V gene has CDR1 SGHRS and CDR2 YFSETQ. Trimming pared 5 bases from V and 1 base from J, leaving 10 bases between. CDR3 amino acids: CASRDGRSYEQYF. For the CDR3, the DNA is TGCGCCAGCAGGGACGGTAGATCCTACGAGCAGTACTTC.

V gene TRBV4-1 combines with J gene TRBJ2-3; the match to TRBD1 covers 8 bases. The CDR3 sequence is 16 residues long. The V and J ends lost 2 bases and 1 base, in that order; junction bases with no gene match: 5. In germline, CDR1 is MGHRA, CDR2 YSYEKL. In DNA, the CDR3 is TGCGCCAGCAGCCAACCGGACAGGGTAGGCACAGATACGCAGTATTTT. It is translated as CASSQPDRVGTDTQYF.

Regarding this clone: The same CDR3 can be traced to other DNA sequences in this sample. The CDR3 DNA sequence: TGTGCCAGCAGCTTAGGAGACGAAAAACTGTTTTTT. Translation gives CASSLGDEKLFF. V usage is TRBV7-9 and J usage is TRBJ1-4; no firm D call. V was shortened by 1 base and J by 8 bases, with 5 bases between the two germline ends. The germline CDR1 and CDR2 sequences are SEHNR and FQNEAQ (reference sequence). The CDR3 extends over 12 amino acids.

This chain uses TRBV7-9 with TRBJ2-2; 7 positions agree with TRBD2. The CDR3 contains 16 residues. J gave up 0 bases and V 7 bases, and 8 bases lay outside the gene matches. Germline-derived CDR1 and CDR2 are SEHNR and FQNEAQ (reference sequence). CDR3 residues: CASIPLAGPNTGELFF. CDR3 bases: TGTGCCAGCATCCCTTTAGCGGGCCCGAACACCGGGGAGCTGTTTTTT.

The chain carries TRBV9 and TRBJ2-1; 13 bases align to TRBD2. The V segment lost 4 bases and the J segment 9 bases; nucleotides outside the gene matches: 10. Germline values: CDR1 SGDLS, CDR2 YYNGEE. This CDR3 has 16 amino acids. CDR3 bases: TGTGCCAGCAGCCCACGCGGGACTAGCGGGACTATTGAGCAGTTCTTC. This encodes CASSPRGTSGTIEQFF.

CDR3 sequence (DNA): TGTGCCAGTAGTATTTTGGGGCAAGGCGGGGAGCTGTTTTTT. Amino acids: CASSILGQGGELFF. This chain uses TRBV19 with TRBJ2-2; possibly TRBD1 for D (5 bases). CDR1 is LNHDA and CDR2 is SQIVND in the germline V gene (reference sequence). Trimming took 3 bases from V and 7 from J, leaving 12 bases between them. The CDR3 extends over 14 amino acids.

CDR3 sequence reads: CASSLSEGEQFF. As DNA, the CDR3 is TGTGCCAGCAGCTTATCGGAGGGTGAGCAGTTCTTC. This rearrangement joins TRBV7-6 to TRBJ2-1, with a tentative D call TRBD2 (6 bases). Germline V lookup: CDR1 SGHVS, CDR2 FNYEAQ. CDR3 length: 12 amino acids. Between the trimmed V and J ends, which lost 2 bases and 9 bases, there was a span of 8 bases.